This T cell receptor beta chain was profiled in a study of blood T cell repertoires in COVID-19 (dated by TCRdb to about 2020). For the wider study: Collaborator samples came from the United States, Italy and Spain and covered acute and convalescent phases of COVID-19. The prospective study material was composed of cDNA or gDNA derived from T cells, B-cell-depleted T cells, or PBMCs. Deeply sampled blood TCRbeta repertoires from subjects exposed to, actively infected with, or recovered from COVID-19 were included in the dataset. The repertoires were released in a freely available public database intended as a resource for research on the immune response to SARS-CoV-2. The samples were drawn from two sources: the first 160 participants of the ongoing ImmuneRACE study, and 1,200 or so subjects contributed by 6 global collaborators. A de-identified subject ID, COVID-19 status, age in years and sex were almost always included in the sample metadata. HLA class I and class II types, where available, came from metadata supplied by the sample provider rather than from assay-based typing. The research as a whole found: How much clinical and demographic metadata was included differed by source and by participant, and the metadata was provided uncurated.

Counted from cysteine to phenylalanine, this CDR3 has 16 amino acids. The sequence is cut down to CDR3 DNA, 48 bases in frame from base 1. As encoded in the germline V gene, CDR1 is MNHEY while CDR2 is SVGAGI. V is pruned by 2 bases and J by 3 bases, leaving 8 bases of the junction without a gene match. The immunoSEQ Assay, a bias-controlled multiplex PCR, was used to amplify TCRbeta CDR3 regions from genomic DNA. On the authors' methods: Within the assay, amplification of reference gene primers was used to estimate how many nucleated cells each sample contained. To quantify the absolute abundance of each unique TCRbeta CDR3 rearrangement, sequence reads were collapsed and filtered. For each sample, productive Simpson clonality was calculated as the square root of Simpson's diversity index over productive rearrangements. TCRdb provides this immuneACCESS table in a form limited to in-frame rearrangements. Some clones are lacking; in checked studies, under half of them reflect an unresolved V gene, and why the rest are absent is not known. The D gene and trimming were derived from the DNA, and the V and J assignments and clone size from that table. The sample table shows around 130,000 clones, and 84% are seen once. The ten largest clonotypes hold about 12% of the sample.

Remarks on this clone: The clone's antigen remains unknown. The input lacks base qualities; no much larger clone sits a single base away.

Samples from volunteer blood donors who had recovered from COVID-19 were contributed by a second Seattle source. Collaborating institutions collected whole blood in K2EDTA tubes following their own protocols. For TCRbeta analysis, collaborator samples were shipped as frozen whole blood, as isolated PBMCs, or as DNA extracted from either sample type. Here the chain combines TRBV6-5 and TRBJ2-7, and TRBD1 aligns with 9 junction nucleotides. Source material: peripheral blood. This TCR came from a woman aged 25-40 years who had recovered from COVID-19. The CDR3 protein: CASSYHGTGKLYEQYF. The DNA sequence is given as TGTGCCAGCAGTTACCATGGGACAGGGAAACTCTACGAGCAGTACTTC.